The clone carrying this T cell receptor (beta chain) has a count of ten or more. As yet, its antigen is unknown. This entry comes from a study of Graves' ophthalmopathy and Graves' hyperthyroidism. At the level of the study: At initial diagnosis, peripheral blood was obtained, and this preceded any treatment.

Study-level points and caveats: Detected in blood as well were most expanded thyroid clonotypes with frequency above 0.001.

Moderate-to-severe activity, CAS at least 3, NOSPECS at least 4 and duration under 3 months characterized donors with ophthalmopathy. Scientists amplified the TCR beta CDR3 regions from RNA transcripts. Amplification began with first-round RT-PCR using HTBI primers, then second-round multiplex PCR was performed. TCRdb reprocessed the multiplex PCR reads via MiXCR and lists one record per CDR3 protein. The sample shows about 210,000 distinct CDR3 sequences, around 28% of them seen only once. The V gene lost 1 base and the J gene lost 5 bases, with 11 bases spanning the gap. Germline loops: CDR1 SGHTA, CDR2 FQGNSA. This CDR3 region has 14 residues.

This TCR came from a man aged 45-65 years with Graves' ophthalmopathy. Sample: peripheral blood. The rearrangement links TRBV7-2 to TRBJ2-5, with D unclear. In DNA form, the CDR3 reads TGTGCCAGCAGCTTAGTGATGAGTATCGAGACCCAGTACTTC. This translates into CASSLVMSIETQYF.